These 32 T cell receptor beta chains share one sample of origin, sequenced in a study of blood T cell repertoires in COVID-19. Using immunoSEQ multiplex PCR, the repertoire was profiled, and TCRdb retains in-frame clones only, with some absent. The sample records roughly 180,000 clones, roughly 81% being singletons. The source material was peripheral blood. The receptors originated from a woman aged 45-60 years with COVID-19, enrolled during active disease.

V gene TRBV6-2 or TRBV6-3 combines with J gene TRBJ2-3; 7 nucleotides agree with TRBD1. V was clipped by 2 bases and J by 3 bases; unmatched bases: 17. This CDR3 has 19 residues. Germline CDR1 reads MNHEY; CDR2 reads SVGEGT. As DNA, the CDR3 is TGTGCCAGCAGTTACCCTAAGAAGGAGACAGGGTCGGAGACAGATACGCAGTATTTT. It encodes CASSYPKKETGSETDTQYF.

This chain links TRBV7-9 with TRBJ2-7, with D possibly matching TRBD2 (5 bases). Germline loops: CDR1 SEHNR, CDR2 FQNEAQ (reference sequence). V was shortened by 5 bases and J by 11 bases, with 16 bases between the two germline ends. This CDR3 is built from 12 residues. The CDR3 region has the DNA TGTGCCAGCAGCCCCTCCGCTAGCCGGGAGTACTTC. Residues: CASSPSASREYF.

As concerns this clone: Distinct nucleotide sequences in the sample also encode this CDR3. Here the CDR3 DNA reads TGTGCCAGCAGCTTAGGTCAGAACAATGAGCAGTTCTTC. Protein: CASSLGQNNEQFF. V gene TRBV11-2 combines with J gene TRBJ2-1; D remains ambiguous. Trimming shortened V by 1 base and J by 5 bases, and 6 bases separated the two germline ends. Germline loops: CDR1 SGHAT, CDR2 FQNNGV. This CDR3 spans 13 amino acids.

V gene TRBV11-3 combines with J gene TRBJ2-1; the D gene is possibly TRBD2 (5 bases). Germline-derived CDR1 and CDR2 are SGHNT and YENEEA. Trimming stripped 3 bases from V and 3 bases from J, with 12 bases between. The CDR3 is 15 amino acids. The CDR3 reads CASSLNDGNYNEQFF. The DNA of the CDR3 is TGTGCCAGCAGCTTGAACGACGGGAACTACAATGAGCAGTTCTTC.

This clone occurred once. The chain joins TRBV7-3 to TRBJ2-3, with 8 bases identical to TRBD2. Germline CDR1 is SGHTA and CDR2 is FQGTGA. The CDR3 has 14 amino acids. Trimming removed 5 bases from V and 2 bases from J; junction bases left unmatched: 3. The CDR3 here is CASSRGGITDTQYF. Here the CDR3 DNA reads TGTGCCAGCAGCCGCGGGGGGATCACAGATACGCAGTATTTT.

J is TRBJ2-5 and V is TRBV11-2; D is unclear. CDR1 is SGHAT, CDR2 FQNNGV, per germline. V was shortened by 5 bases and J by 5 bases, with 24 bases between the two germline ends. The CDR3 spans 17 residues. As DNA, the CDR3 is TGTGCCAGCAGCAACCCCCGGTGGGTAGCTTCTCCCGAGACCCAGTACTTC. It is translated as CASSNPRWVASPETQYF.

The chain is built from TRBV12-3 or TRBV12-4 and TRBJ1-2, with 7 bases fitting TRBD1. The trim removed 7 bases at V and 5 bases at J, leaving 1 base unmatched. This CDR3 spans 11 amino acids. CDR3 residues: CASMGQYGYTF. Written as DNA, the CDR3 is TGTGCCAGCATGGGACAGTATGGCTACACCTTC.

The V call is TRBV4-1, the J call TRBJ2-7; D is perhaps TRBD2 (6 bases). Germline CDR1 is MGHRA and CDR2 is YSYEKL. V lost 1 base to trimming and J lost 1 base, with 14 bases between them. This CDR3 has 16 amino acids. The CDR3 DNA reads TGCGCCAGCAGCCAAGGGGTCGGGGGAGCGTCCTACGAGCAGTACTTC. Translated: CASSQGVGGASYEQYF.

The CDR3 reads CAISRGLAGGNEQFF. The CDR3 region has the DNA TGTGCCATCAGTAGGGGACTAGCGGGTGGTAATGAGCAGTTCTTC. The chain links TRBV10-3 to TRBJ2-1; 12 nucleotides agree with TRBD2. Trimming at V came to 5 bases and at J to 7 bases, leaving 6 bases not matched to a gene. Germline CDR1 ENHRY, CDR2 SYGVKD. The CDR3 consists of 15 residues.

The chain combines TRBV4-2 with TRBJ2-5; possible D gene TRBD1, 5 bases. Between the trimmed V and J ends, which lost 0 bases and 5 bases, there was a span of 13 bases. The CDR3 runs 15 residues. The germline V gene has CDR1 LGHNA and CDR2 YNFKEQ. The CDR3 coding sequence is TGTGCCAGCAGCCAAGATAAGGCAGGGTGGGAGACCCAGTACTTC. Translating it yields CASSQDKAGWETQYF.

V and J are TRBV2 and TRBJ2-1; TRBD1 matches at 7 bases. CDR3 size: 14 residues. Trimming took 7 bases from V and 0 from J; bases not matched to a gene: 3. Germline V gene lookup returns CDR1 SNHLY and CDR2 FYNNEI. This chain's CDR3 is CASKDRASYNEQFF. CDR3 sequence (DNA): TGTGCCAGCAAAGACAGGGCCTCCTACAATGAGCAGTTCTTC.

The CDR3 DNA is TGTGCCACCAGCACGACCGGGACAGGGACTGGGGAGCAGTACTTC. As protein: CATSTTGTGTGEQYF. This rearrangement joins TRBV15 to TRBJ2-7; 9 positions match TRBD1. This CDR3 has 15 amino acids. Germline V gene lookup returns CDR1 LNHNV and CDR2 YYDKDF (reference sequence). The J segment lost 7 bases and the V segment lost 4 bases, leaving 11 bases of the junction unmatched.

The chain joins TRBV30 to TRBJ1-5; a weak D match, TRBD1 (6 bases). CDR3 length: 17 residues. CDR1 and CDR2 (germline): GTSNPN, SVGIG (reference sequence). With 1 base removed from V and 3 bases from J, the gap between germline ends came to 19 bases. The CDR3 here is CAWSEPGAGVFNQPQHF. CDR3 nucleotide sequence: TGTGCCTGGAGTGAGCCTGGGGCAGGGGTTTTCAATCAGCCCCAGCATTTT.

This clone was counted only a few times. The chain is built from TRBV7-2 and TRBJ1-2, with D uncertain. Trimming took 1 base from V and 4 from J, leaving 13 bases between them. The CDR3 has 15 residues. From germline, CDR1 is SGHTA and CDR2 FQGNSA. In DNA form, the CDR3 reads TGTGCCAGCAGCTTAGAAGGGAGGAGGATCTATGGCTACACCTTC. Translated: CASSLEGRRIYGYTF.

This clone was observed a few times. V usage is TRBV9 and J usage is TRBJ2-2; D is unresolved. The V gene lost 0 bases and the J gene lost 3 bases, with 6 bases spanning the gap. CDR3 length equals 14 residues. Germline V CDR1 and CDR2: SGDLS, YYNGEE. CDR3 loop: CASSVVSHTGELFF. In DNA, the CDR3 is TGTGCCAGCAGCGTAGTCTCTCACACCGGGGAGCTGTTTTTT.

The rearrangement joins TRBV18 to TRBJ1-1; 7 nucleotides match TRBD1. Germline values: CDR1 KGHSH, CDR2 LQKENI. V lost 2 bases, J lost 3 bases, and 0 bases stayed unmatched. The CDR3 sequence is 13 residues long. The CDR3 nucleotides are TGTGCCAGCTCACCAGGGACAGACACTGAAGCTTTCTTT. Its translation is CASSPGTDTEAFF.

A few counts support this clone. The gene calls are TRBV7-2 and TRBJ1-5; D ambiguous. Per germline, CDR1 SGHTA and CDR2 FQGNSA. This CDR3 has 12 residues. The V end was cut by 5 bases, the J end by 3 bases, with 5 bases between. The CDR3 bases are TGTGCCAGCAGCCCTTACAATCAGCCCCAGCATTTT. It yields the protein CASSPYNQPQHF. The full variable domain, its missing parts supplied by reference TRBV7-2 and TRBJ1-5, is GAGVSQSPSNKVTEKGKDVELRCDPISGHTALYWYRQSLGQGLEFLIYFQGNSAPDKSGLPSDRFSAERTGGSVSTLTIQRTQQEDSAVYLCASSPYNQPQHFGDGTRLSIL.

V and J are TRBV12-3 or TRBV12-4 and TRBJ2-2; D gene unclear. The V and J ends lost 10 bases and 0 bases respectively, with 9 bases between them. This CDR3 contains 13 residues. CDR3 coding DNA: TGTGCCACCCCCCTACCGAACACCGGGGAGCTGTTTTTT. This codes for CATPLPNTGELFF.

This chain uses TRBV19 with TRBJ2-7; TRBD1 matches 8 bases. This CDR3 is built from 15 residues. The V and J ends lost 4 bases and 1 base, in that order; junction bases with no gene match: 6. Looked up from germline, CDR1 is LNHDA and CDR2 is SQIVND (reference sequence). This CDR3 reads CASSRRQGTSYEQYF. As DNA, the CDR3 is TGTGCCAGTAGTAGACGACAGGGGACATCCTACGAGCAGTACTTC.

V and J are TRBV5-6 and TRBJ2-1; TRBD2 agrees at 9 bases. V lost 4 bases, J lost 4 bases, and 6 bases stayed unmatched. The germline V gene has CDR1 SGHDT and CDR2 YYEEEE. The CDR3 is 15 residues long. The CDR3 sequence: CASSAERGVYNEQFF. In DNA, the CDR3 is TGTGCCAGCAGCGCCGAGCGGGGGGTATACAATGAGCAGTTCTTC.

The genes are TRBV3-1 (or the pseudogene TRBV3-2) and TRBJ2-1; 8 nucleotides agree with TRBD2. CDR1 is LGHDT, CDR2 YNNKEL, per germline (reference sequence). V shed 3 bases, J shed 5 bases, and the junction held 3 bases outside the gene matches. The CDR3 runs 14 residues. The CDR3 spells CASSHSGGNNEQFF. The CDR3 DNA reads TGTGCCAGCAGCCACAGCGGGGGTAACAATGAGCAGTTCTTC.

The rearrangement joins TRBV3-1 (or the pseudogene TRBV3-2) to TRBJ2-1; 12 bases fit TRBD2. V was pared by 6 bases and J by 7 bases, with 10 bases of the junction left unmatched. Germline V gene data show CDR1 as LGHDT and CDR2 as YNNKEL (reference sequence). This CDR3 region has 16 residues. The CDR3 region has the DNA TGTGCCAGCAGTCGAGGCGGACTAGCGGGGCGGAATGAGCAGTTCTTC. This sequence encodes CASSRGGLAGRNEQFF.

The J gene is TRBJ2-7, the V gene TRBV6-2 or TRBV6-3, with D perhaps matching TRBD2 (5 bases). Germline V gene lookup returns CDR1 MNHEY and CDR2 SVGEGT. Trimming removed 5 bases from V and 3 bases from J, with 11 bases in between. The CDR3 contains 13 residues. The CDR3 DNA reads TGTGCCAGCAGTCGCGCTAGCTACTACGAGCAGTACTTC. Protein product: CASSRASYYEQYF.

This sequence joins TRBV25-1 and TRBJ1-6; a possible D gene is TRBD1 (6 bases). This CDR3 contains 15 residues. The V end was cut by 2 bases, the J end by 7 bases, with 12 bases between. CDR1 and CDR2 from the germline V gene are MGHDK and SYGVNS. The CDR3 loop is CASSENRVGNSPLHF. CDR3 nucleotide sequence: TGTGCCAGCAGTGAAAACAGGGTTGGGAATTCACCCCTCCACTTT.

This clone appeared a few times. The J gene is TRBJ1-3, the V gene TRBV5-1, with D tentatively TRBD1 (6 bases). Germline CDR1 SGHRS, CDR2 YFSETQ. V was trimmed by 4 bases and J by 0 bases, leaving 8 bases between them. This CDR3 region has 14 residues. For the CDR3, the DNA is TGCGCCAGCAGCCAGACAGGCTCTGGAAACACCATATATTTT. Encoded protein: CASSQTGSGNTIYF.

The chain is built from TRBV28 and TRBJ1-5; 10 bases fit TRBD1. From germline, CDR1 is MDHEN and CDR2 SYDVKM. V lost 6 bases, J lost 4 bases, and 3 bases stayed unmatched. CDR3 size: 14 residues. For the CDR3, the DNA is TGTGCCAGCAGGCAGGACAGGGGGAATCAGCCCCAGCATTTT. Translation gives CASRQDRGNQPQHF. The entire variable domain, with the rest obtained from reference TRBV28 and TRBJ1-5, is as follows: DVKVTQSSRYLVKRTGEKVFLECVQDMDHENMFWYRQDPGLGLRLIYFSYDVKMKEKGDIPEGYSVSREKKERFSLILESASTNQTSMYLCASRQDRGNQPQHFGDGTRLSIL.

The gene calls are TRBV6-5 and TRBJ1-2; TRBD1 is a possible D gene (6 bases). The CDR3 has 14 amino acids. Deletions cut 4 bases from V and 8 bases from J, with 17 bases between. Germline V gives CDR1 MNHEY, CDR2 SVGAGI. For the CDR3, the DNA is TGTGCCAGCAGTTCGGACAGTCTCCAGAGGGGCTACACCTTC. As protein: CASSSDSLQRGYTF.

The chain combines TRBV7-3 with TRBJ2-2; 10 bases map to TRBD2. CDR1 and CDR2 from the germline V gene are SGHTA and FQGTGA. V shed 1 base, J shed 4 bases, and the junction held 6 bases outside the gene matches. CDR3 size: 17 residues. DNA for the CDR3: TGTGCCAGCAGCTTAAGAGCGGGGGGGCCTGGCACCGGGGAGCTGTTTTTT. Its protein is CASSLRAGGPGTGELFF.

The chain links TRBV7-3 to TRBJ2-2; D is perhaps TRBD1 (6 bases). V was trimmed by 1 base and J by 4 bases, leaving 22 bases between them. The CDR3 sequence is 19 residues long. The germline CDR1 and CDR2 sequences are SGHTA and FQGTGA. This CDR3 is CASSLKAGDFYSGTGELFF. The CDR3 DNA follows: TGTGCCAGCAGCTTAAAGGCAGGGGATTTTTACAGTGGCACCGGGGAGCTGTTTTTT. Using reference TRBV7-3 and TRBJ2-2 for the parts outside the CDR3, the full variable domain is GAGVSQTPSNKVTEKGKYVELRCDPISGHTALYWYRQSLGQGPEFLIYFQGTGAADDSGLPNDRFFAVRPEGSVSTLKIQRTERGDSAVYLCASSLKAGDFYSGTGELFFGEGSRLTVL.

This chain uses TRBV6-5 with TRBJ2-7; maybe TRBD2 (6 bases). Trimming removed 0 bases at V and 4 bases at J, with 7 bases between. Per germline, CDR1 MNHEY and CDR2 SVGAGI. The CDR3 covers 13 residues. The CDR3 sequence: CASSYSRGYEQYF. The CDR3 DNA reads as TGTGCCAGCAGTTACTCGCGGGGTTACGAGCAGTACTTC.

The chain combines TRBV5-1 with TRBJ2-7; D is unclear. Trimming took off 1 base at V and 0 bases at J, with 8 bases between the two ends. Germline CDR1 is SGHRS and CDR2 is YFSETQ. This CDR3 has 14 residues. The CDR3 DNA is TGCGCCAGCAGCTTGCAATACATCTCCTACGAGCAGTACTTC. Amino acid sequence: CASSLQYISYEQYF.

The chain employs TRBV6-6 and TRBJ2-2; 7 nucleotides agree with TRBD2. This CDR3 spans 14 amino acids. CDR1 and CDR2 (germline): MNHNY, SVGAGI (reference sequence). Trimming removed 8 bases from V and 2 bases from J; junction bases left unmatched: 5. The CDR3 DNA is TGTGCCAGCCGCCTAGCGGATAACACCGGGGAGCTGTTTTTT. This sequence encodes CASRLADNTGELFF.